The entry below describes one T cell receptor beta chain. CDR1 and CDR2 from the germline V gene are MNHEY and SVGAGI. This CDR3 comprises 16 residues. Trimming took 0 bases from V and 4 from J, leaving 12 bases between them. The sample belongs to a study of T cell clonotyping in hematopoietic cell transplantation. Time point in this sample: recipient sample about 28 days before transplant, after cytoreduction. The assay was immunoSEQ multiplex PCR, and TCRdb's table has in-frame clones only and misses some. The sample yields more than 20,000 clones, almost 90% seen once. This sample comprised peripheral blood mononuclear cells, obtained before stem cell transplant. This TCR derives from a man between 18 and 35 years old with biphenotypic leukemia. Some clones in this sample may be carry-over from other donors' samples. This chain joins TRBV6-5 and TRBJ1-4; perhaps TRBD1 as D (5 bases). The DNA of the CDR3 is TGTGCCAGCAGTTACTCGGTCGGGGCCGTTAATGAAAAACTGTTTTTT. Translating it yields CASSYSVGAVNEKLFF.